This T cell receptor (beta chain) was sequenced for a study of T cells in tuberculosis. Study-wide background: IGRA-negative adolescents, IGRA-positive adolescents with latent tuberculosis and adults with active tuberculosis formed this South African cohort.

Germline V gene sequence: CDR1 SGHAT, CDR2 FQNNGV. The CDR3 is 15 residues long. Trimming took 1 base from V and 3 from J, leaving 13 bases between them. The assay was immunoSEQ multiplex PCR, and TCRdb's table has in-frame clones only and misses some. The table has 35,000 to 45,000 clones, approximately 94% seen once. Time point defined: new active TB diagnosis, blood taken before or within 7 days of starting treatment. HIV-seronegative South African adults aged 18 years or older had newly diagnosed active tuberculosis. This clonotype was sampled from an adult with tuberculosis. The chain links TRBV11-2 to TRBJ2-7, with D possibly TRBD1 on 6 matching bases. Here the sequenced sample was PBMCs, taken at tuberculosis diagnosis. CDR3 region: CASSLGDTIYYEQYF. For the CDR3, the DNA is TGTGCCAGCAGCTTAGGGGACACGATCTACTACGAGCAGTACTTC.